The 14 T cell receptor beta chains below all came from one sample that was sequenced in a study of early T cells in non-severe SARS-CoV-2 infection. TCRdb processed the 5' RACE reads anew with MiXCR; each CDR3 protein has one entry. The sample contains about 68,000 distinct CDR3 sequences, 9.5% to 15% of which appear only once. The sample taken for sequencing was whole blood. These receptors all stem from an adult who was a healthcare worker with PCR-confirmed SARS-CoV-2 infection or an uninfected control (not recorded which).

The genes are TRBV7-4 and TRBJ1-2, with TRBD1 matching 9 bases. CDR1 SGHVT and CDR2 SQSDAQ come from the germline V gene. The CDR3 is made up of 14 amino acids. V lost 5 bases to trimming and J lost 5 bases; unmatched junction nucleotides: 6. The CDR3 protein is CASSPGQGLYGYTF. In DNA, the CDR3 is TGTGCCAGCAGCCCCGGACAGGGGCTATATGGCTACACCTTC.

This clonotype was seen a handful of times. V is TRBV5-4 and J is TRBJ2-2, with 9 nucleotides matching TRBD1. This CDR3 is built from 17 residues. The trim removed 5 bases at V and 6 bases at J, leaving 14 bases unmatched. Germline CDR1 SGHNT, CDR2 YYREEE (reference sequence). Written as DNA, the CDR3 is TGTGCCAGCAGTTTAAAACCGGGACAGGGATCGCCCGGGGAGCTGTTTTTT. Protein product: CASSLKPGQGSPGELFF.

This clonotype was counted between two and nine times. V and J are TRBV12-5 and TRBJ2-2; 7 bases match TRBD1. CDR1 is LGHNT, CDR2 FRNRAP, per germline. The CDR3 has 14 amino acids. Unmatched junction bases numbered 1, after V lost 3 bases and J lost 3 bases. DNA of the CDR3: TGTGCTAGTGGTTTCACAGGGGACACCGGGGAGCTGTTTTTT. Its translation: CASGFTGDTGELFF.

The CDR3 region has the DNA TGCGCCAGCAGCCTCGGAGGGGTCGAGCAGTACTTC. The encoded protein is CASSLGGVEQYF. The chain recombines TRBV5-1 with TRBJ2-7; maybe TRBD2 (6 bases). Germline-derived CDR1 and CDR2 are SGHRS and YFSETQ. The germline V and J ends were trimmed by 4 bases and 6 bases, with 11 bases remaining between them. This CDR3 has 12 amino acids. Complete variable domain (other parts from reference TRBV5-1 and TRBJ2-7): KAGVTQTPRYLIKTRGQQVTLSCSPISGHRSVSWYQQTPGQGLQFLFEYFSETQRNKGNFPGRFSGRQFSNSRSEMNVSTLELGDSALYLCASSLGGVEQYFGPGTRLTVT.

This chain links TRBV2 with TRBJ2-7; 10 positions match TRBD2. The V gene's germline CDR1 is SNHLY and CDR2 FYNNEI. CDR3 size: 12 residues. The ends lost 10 bases at V and 3 bases at J; junction bases unmatched: 3. Here the CDR3 DNA reads TGTGCCACCCTAGCGGGGGACTACGAGCAGTACTTC. Protein: CATLAGDYEQYF.

The sample holds one count of this clonotype. V gene TRBV6-5 combines with J gene TRBJ2-7; TRBD1 agrees at 7 bases. Germline CDR1 and CDR2: MNHEY and SVGAGI. The CDR3 length is 13 residues. V lost 4 bases, J lost 3 bases, and 3 bases stayed unmatched. CDR3 sequence reads: CASSSDRDYEQYF. In DNA, the CDR3 is TGTGCCAGCAGTTCAGACAGGGACTACGAGCAGTACTTC.

The V call is TRBV20-1, the J call TRBJ2-7; the D gene is possibly TRBD2 (5 bases). The CDR3 consists of 13 residues. Looked up from germline, CDR1 is DFQATT and CDR2 is SNEGSKA (reference sequence). V lost 0 bases and J lost 7, with 13 bases in between. The CDR3 nucleotides read TGCAGTGCTAGAGAAAGGACCACGGGGGAGCAGTACTTC. Translation gives CSARERTTGEQYF.

This clonotype was recorded a few times. The chain uses TRBV20-1 and TRBJ2-7; no firm D call. The germline V gene has CDR1 DFQATT and CDR2 SNEGSKA (reference sequence). There are 15 residues in the CDR3. Trimming cost V 3 bases and J 2 bases, with 17 bases left between them. DNA for the CDR3: TGCAGTGCTAGTGCCGTCGAGGAAATCCCCTACGAGCAGTACTTC. Translation gives CSASAVEEIPYEQYF.

V is TRBV12-3 or TRBV12-4 and J is TRBJ2-7; 8 bases match TRBD1. The trim removed 6 bases at V and 11 bases at J, leaving 9 bases unmatched. The CDR3 consists of 12 residues. DNA of the CDR3: TGTGCCAGCAGGGCGGGACAGGCGGTGAAGTACTTC. It is translated as CASRAGQAVKYF.

The chain couples TRBV10-2 to TRBJ2-1; no clear D gene. V was clipped by 6 bases and J by 5 bases, with 17 bases between them. In germline, CDR1 is WSHSY, CDR2 SAAADI. This CDR3 contains 15 residues. The chain's CDR3 is CASSEIANLNNEQFF. The CDR3 DNA reads TGCGCCAGCAGCGAAATCGCTAACCTTAACAATGAGCAGTTCTTC.

The chain combines TRBV12-3 or TRBV12-4 with TRBJ2-3; 8 bases align to TRBD2. J lost 7 bases, V lost 4 bases, and 10 bases had no gene match. The CDR3 sequence is 15 residues long. The CDR3 DNA reads TGTGCCAGCAGTTCGACTCCGGGACTAGTCTATACGCAGTATTTT. The encoded protein is CASSSTPGLVYTQYF.

A few counts support this clonotype. The V gene is TRBV28, the J gene TRBJ2-4; 9 positions agree with TRBD1. The trim removed 5 bases at V and 6 bases at J, leaving 11 bases unmatched. This CDR3 spans 16 amino acids. Germline CDR1 and CDR2: MDHEN and SYDVKM. CDR3 loop: CASSPASRQGGNIQYF. CDR3 in DNA: TGTGCCAGCAGTCCCGCAAGCAGACAGGGGGGAAACATTCAGTACTTC.

The chain couples TRBV15 to TRBJ2-7; 8 bases match TRBD2. Germline V gene sequence: CDR1 LNHNV, CDR2 YYDKDF (reference sequence). CDR3 length equals 15 residues. Trimming at V came to 0 bases and at J to 4 bases, leaving 5 bases not matched to a gene. CDR3 loop: CATSRETGGRYEQYF. The CDR3 coding sequence is TGTGCCACCAGCAGAGAAACGGGGGGGCGGTACGAGCAGTACTTC.

The chain is built from TRBV9 and TRBJ2-7, with TRBD1 matching 9 bases. Germline V gene sequence: CDR1 SGDLS, CDR2 YYNGEE. Trimming took 3 bases from V and 1 from J; bases not matched to a gene: 5. The CDR3 consists of 15 residues. This CDR3 is CASSGGTGLSYEQYF. CDR3 in DNA: TGTGCCAGCAGCGGCGGGACAGGGCTTTCCTACGAGCAGTACTTC.